A single sample gave rise to the 15 T cell receptor beta chains below, sequenced in a study of blood T cells in healthy people across ages. With a J-beta primer mix and a sample-barcoded 5' primer, a second PCR ran roughly 6 to 11 cycles. TCRdb passed the 5' RACE reads through MiXCR, listing each CDR3 protein once. Counted here are approximately 690,000 distinct CDR3 sequences, under 70% occurring once; the ten biggest clones make up over 30%. The sample was blood. The receptor source for this set is a man aged 60 to 69 in good health.

The chain is built from TRBV4-1 and TRBJ2-3, with TRBD1 as a possible D gene (5 bases). CDR3 length: 17 residues. The V end was cut by 0 bases, the J end by 8 bases, with 21 bases between. In germline, CDR1 is MGHRA, CDR2 YSYEKL. This CDR3 is CASSQDRGHHPSGTQYF. The DNA of the CDR3 is TGCGCCAGCAGCCAAGACCGAGGACACCATCCTTCCGGTACGCAGTATTTT.

The chain is built from TRBV6-5 and TRBJ1-2, with no clear D. V gave up 10 bases and J gave up 0 bases, with 9 bases separating them. Germline values: CDR1 MNHEY, CDR2 SVGAGI. The CDR3 length is 12 residues. CDR3 coding DNA: TGTGCCACCCACCAAGCTAACTATGGCTACACCTTC. Protein product: CATHQANYGYTF.

The rearrangement links TRBV6-6 to TRBJ2-1; 8 nucleotides match TRBD2. V shed 7 bases, J shed 1 base, and the junction held 3 bases outside the gene matches. CDR3 length: 14 amino acids. Per germline, CDR1 MNHNY and CDR2 SVGAGI (reference sequence). The CDR3: CASTGGASYNEQFF. CDR3 in DNA: TGTGCCAGCACCGGGGGGGCATCCTACAATGAGCAGTTCTTC.

J is TRBJ1-6 and V is TRBV2; D gene uncertain. The length of the CDR3 is 14 residues. Per germline, CDR1 SNHLY and CDR2 FYNNEI. V was shortened by 5 bases and J by 9 bases, with 14 bases between the two germline ends. The CDR3 DNA sequence: TGTGCCAGCAGTAACCGGGGTGGTCCTTCACCCCTCCACTTT. As protein: CASSNRGGPSPLHF.

V gene TRBV7-8 combines with J gene TRBJ2-7; TRBD1 agrees at 7 bases. The CDR3 consists of 13 residues. With V trimmed by 6 bases and J by 5 bases, 7 bases remained unmatched. Germline V gene sequence: CDR1 SGHVS, CDR2 FQNEAQ. The CDR3 DNA sequence: TGTGCCAGCAGAAGCACCGACAGGGACGAGCAGTACTTC. This codes for CASRSTDRDEQYF.

V and J are TRBV28 and TRBJ2-6; either TRBD1 or TRBD2 may supply D (7 bases each). The germline gives CDR1 MDHEN, CDR2 SYDVKM. The CDR3 sequence is 15 residues long. The ends were cut back, 6 bases at V and 4 bases at J, with 13 bases in the middle. CDR3 amino acids: CASRTGEGGANVLTF. CDR3 nucleotide sequence: TGTGCCAGCAGAACAGGGGAGGGCGGGGCCAACGTCCTGACTTTC.

The genes are TRBV7-2 and TRBJ1-4, with D possibly matching TRBD1 (6 bases). The germline V gene has CDR1 SGHTA and CDR2 FQGNSA. V was shortened by 6 bases and J by 8 bases, with 16 bases between the two germline ends. The CDR3 runs 14 residues. CDR3: CTSSLGGGSEKLFF. In DNA, the CDR3 is TGTACCAGCAGTTTGGGCGGGGGCAGCGAAAAACTGTTTTTT.

This CDR3 reads CASSQDRGDGTDTQYF. The DNA of the CDR3 is TGCGCCAGCAGCCAGGACAGGGGGGATGGCACAGATACGCAGTATTTT. This chain links TRBV5-1 with TRBJ2-3, with 10 bases matching TRBD1. V was clipped by 4 bases and J by 1 base; unmatched bases: 6. Looked up from germline, CDR1 is SGHRS and CDR2 is YFSETQ. The length of the CDR3 is 16 residues.

CDR3 DNA: TGCGCCAGCAGCGAGAAGGTCGACTATGGCTACACCTTC. Its translation is CASSEKVDYGYTF. The chain combines TRBV5-1 with TRBJ1-2; D not certain. V lost 4 bases and J 3 bases, leaving 10 bases between the germline ends. Germline V lookup: CDR1 SGHRS, CDR2 YFSETQ. The CDR3 covers 13 residues.

The chain uses TRBV7-2 and TRBJ2-7; 9 bases map to TRBD2. Germline CDR1 SGHTA, CDR2 FQGNSA. The CDR3 totals 15 residues. V was pared by 4 bases and J by 7 bases, with 11 bases of the junction left unmatched. The CDR3 nucleotides read TGTGCCAGCAGCTCAACTAGCGGGCCCTACAATGAGCAGTACTTC. Its translation: CASSSTSGPYNEQYF.

This clonotype was observed a handful of times. The rearrangement joins TRBV5-1 to TRBJ2-3; 7 nucleotides line up with TRBD1. This CDR3 is built from 15 residues. Germline assignment: CDR1 SGHRS and CDR2 YFSETQ. The J segment lost 1 base and the V segment lost 4 bases, leaving 6 bases of the junction unmatched. In DNA form, the CDR3 reads TGCGCCAGCAGCACACGGGACAGCCGCACAGATACGCAGTATTTT. It encodes CASSTRDSRTDTQYF. Supplemented by reference TRBV5-1 and TRBJ2-3, the full variable domain reads KAGVTQTPRYLIKTRGQQVTLSCSPISGHRSVSWYQQTPGQGLQFLFEYFSETQRNKGNFPGRFSGRQFSNSRSEMNVSTLELGDSALYLCASSTRDSRTDTQYFGPGTRLTVL.

This chain joins TRBV6-1 and TRBJ2-5; tentatively, D is TRBD1 (6 bases). The J call could be wrong; TRBJ2-7 is a better fit for the DNA end. CDR1 is MNHNS and CDR2 is SASEGT in the germline V gene. There are 15 residues in the CDR3. The CDR3 protein is CASSPGHRLVFEQYF. The CDR3 DNA follows: TGTGCCAGCAGTCCGGGACATCGGTTGGTGTTCGAGCAGTACTTC.

V usage is TRBV20-1 and J usage is TRBJ2-1; 8 bases are shared with TRBD2. The V segment lost 6 bases and the J segment 2 bases; nucleotides outside the gene matches: 6. The CDR3 totals 14 residues. Per the germline V gene, CDR1 is DFQATT and CDR2 is SNEGSKA (reference sequence). This chain's CDR3 is CSAYPGGPYNEQFF. CDR3 bases: TGCAGTGCCTACCCGGGGGGGCCCTACAATGAGCAGTTCTTC.

The rearrangement joins TRBV20-1 to TRBJ2-7; 9 bases are shared with TRBD1. Germline V gene data show CDR1 as DFQATT and CDR2 as SNEGSKA (reference sequence). V shed 3 bases and J 3 bases; nucleotides not matched to a gene: 9. This CDR3 is 15 amino acids long. CDR3 protein: CSASAGTGSHYEQYF. The CDR3 DNA follows: TGCAGTGCTAGTGCCGGGACAGGGTCCCACTACGAGCAGTACTTC.

This clonotype was observed once. This chain connects TRBV12-3 or TRBV12-4 to TRBJ2-1; the match to TRBD2 covers 7 bases. V lost 5 bases, J lost 6 bases, and 10 bases stayed unmatched. The CDR3 is 15 amino acids. CDR3 residues: CASSLTSVRGNEQFF. As DNA, the CDR3 is TGTGCCAGCAGTCTCACTAGCGTAAGGGGCAATGAGCAGTTCTTC.